Included here is one TCR beta chain sequence, with context. The CDR3 has 15 amino acids. V shed 5 bases and J shed 1 base, with 12 bases lying between them. This entry belongs to a study of T-cell reconstitution after alpha-beta-depleted transplantation in children. Using unique molecular identifiers, the investigators prepared the TCRbeta library. TCRdb fed the PCR reads into MiXCR, producing one record per CDR3 protein. The profile shows over 550,000 distinct CDR3 sequences, about 11% of them singletons. Sequenced here: PBMCs from the stem cell graft donor, sampled from the stem cell graft. The receptor comes from a human donor who donated a stem cell graft to a child with acute myeloid leukemia. The rearrangement uses TRBV12-3 or TRBV12-4 and TRBJ1-5; the D gene is possibly TRBD1 (5 bases). Here the CDR3 DNA reads TGTGCCAGCAGTCCGCAGGGTTACAGCAATCAGCCCCAGCATTTT. This encodes CASSPQGYSNQPQHF.